The TCR beta chain described here comes from a study of identical twins. General study findings and limits: Analyses of zero insertions could, in part, be confounded by invariant MAIT and iNKT cells.

A single record per CDR3 protein comes from TCRdb applying MiXCR to the 5' RACE reads. The sample lists about 550,000 distinct CDR3 sequences; approximately 20% were seen once. A word on this clonotype: Its specificity is not known.

The CDR3 sequence is 15 residues long. Per the germline V gene, CDR1 is DFQATT and CDR2 is SNEGSKA (reference sequence). The V and J ends lost 6 bases and 0 bases, in that order; junction bases with no gene match: 8. This same sample was also taken into another study, of yellow fever vaccine responses in identical twins. That paper notes: Twins' vaccine T cell response reportedly gave the appearance of partial convergence and partial personalization.

The source material was CD4+ T cells sorted from blood. The rearrangement uses TRBV20-1 and TRBJ2-5; 9 nucleotides agree with TRBD1. The clonotype was recovered from a woman younger than 30 in good health. The CDR3 DNA reads as TGCAGTGCGAGCGGACAGGGGTCCTACCAAGAGACCCAGTACTTC. Residues: CSASGQGSYQETQYF.